This T cell receptor (beta chain) comes out of a study of naive CD8 T cells in extremely preterm neonates. Looking at the study overall: Abstract and methods disagree on adult ages: 25-50 versus 20-50 years.

Sorting kept Annexin V-negative CD3+CD8+CD45RA+CCR7+ naive T cells. Unmatched junction bases numbered 9, after V lost 5 bases and J lost 4 bases. Germline CDR1 reads SGHTA; CDR2 reads FQGNSA. The CDR3 sequence is 15 residues long. TCRdb's copy holds only in-frame clones and misses some; the assay was immunoSEQ multiplex PCR. The repertoire holds over 5,000 clones, with approximately 97% as singletons. The sample consisted of naive CD8+ T cells from blood. This chain links TRBV7-2 with TRBJ2-3; 7 bases map to TRBD2. The TCR originated in a human donor in good health. CDR3 bases: TGTGCCAGCAGCCCCGGGCGGGGGAGGGCAGATACGCAGTATTTT. Protein product: CASSPGRGRADTQYF.